The entry that follows covers one TCR beta chain sequence. No antigen is known for it. Germline V gives CDR1 MNHEY, CDR2 SMNVEV (reference sequence). V lost 4 bases, J lost 7 bases, and 12 bases stayed unmatched. The CDR3 consists of 15 residues. This specimen comes from a study of cytomegalovirus exposure and HLA in healthy donors. Study-level results: The dataset shows that most TCR sequences were rare, while some public TCRs occurred in many donors. Subsequent analysis of the 120 or so validation repertoires found a tendency for first-cohort TCR clusters to co-occur. Researchers counted roughly 150 TCR beta chains as cytomegalovirus-associated.

Profiling relied on immunoSEQ multiplex PCR, and the TCRdb table lists in-frame clones only, not all of them. The profile shows some 240,000 clones, around 90% of them singletons. This receptor was taken from a woman aged 18-29 years in good health and CMV-seropositive. This chain uses TRBV27 with TRBJ1-2, with TRBD1 matching 7 bases. Material: PBMCs. The CDR3 DNA reads TGTGCCAGCAGTTCGTATAGGGACAGTGATTCTGGCTACACCTTC. This sequence encodes CASSSYRDSDSGYTF.